In this sample, the clone carrying this T cell receptor (beta chain) turned up a few times. This sample was included in a study of blood T cell repertoires in COVID-19. Study-wide context: The United States, Italy and Spain supplied acute and convalescent COVID-19 samples. Sources were T cells, B-cell-depleted T cells, or PBMCs; the material itself was cDNA or gDNA.

Per the original methods: Reference gene primer amplification in the assay estimated nucleated cell counts. This table comes from immunoSEQ multiplex PCR, and its TCRdb copy is limited to in-frame clones, with some not included. Clone size and the V and J calls come from that table; the DNA yielded D and trimming. There are 200,000 to 300,000 clones in the sample; around 84% occur only once, and 4% to 4.5% lies in the top ten. The TCR was taken from a man aged 55 to 70 with acute or convalescent COVID-19. What was sequenced was peripheral blood.

The CDR3 coding sequence is TGTGCCAGCACCCCAACGACAGGGGGTAATGAAAAACTGTTTTTT. Protein product: CASTPTTGGNEKLFF. The chain employs TRBV2 and TRBJ1-4; 9 bases fit TRBD1. This CDR3 has 15 amino acids. V dropped 7 bases and J dropped 4; count of bases not matched to a gene: 7. From germline, CDR1 is SNHLY and CDR2 FYNNEI.